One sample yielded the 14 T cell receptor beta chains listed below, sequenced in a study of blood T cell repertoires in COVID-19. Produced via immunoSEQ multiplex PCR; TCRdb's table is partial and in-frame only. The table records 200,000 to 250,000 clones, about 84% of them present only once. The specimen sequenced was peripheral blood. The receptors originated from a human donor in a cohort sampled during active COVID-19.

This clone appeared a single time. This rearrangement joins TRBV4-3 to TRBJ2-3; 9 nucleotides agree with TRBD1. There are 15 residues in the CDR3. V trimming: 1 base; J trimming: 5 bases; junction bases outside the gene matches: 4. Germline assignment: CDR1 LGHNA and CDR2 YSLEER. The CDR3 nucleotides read TGCGCCAGCAGCCAAGGACAGGGGGTGGGAGATACGCAGTATTTT. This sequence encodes CASSQGQGVGDTQYF.

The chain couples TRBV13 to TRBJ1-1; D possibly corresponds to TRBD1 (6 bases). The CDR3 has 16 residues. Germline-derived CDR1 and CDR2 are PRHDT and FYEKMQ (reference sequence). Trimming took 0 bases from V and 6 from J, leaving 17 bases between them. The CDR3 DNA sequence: TGTGCCAGCAGCTTAGGGGTACAGGGCTATTCGGCTGAAGCTTTCTTT. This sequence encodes CASSLGVQGYSAEAFF.

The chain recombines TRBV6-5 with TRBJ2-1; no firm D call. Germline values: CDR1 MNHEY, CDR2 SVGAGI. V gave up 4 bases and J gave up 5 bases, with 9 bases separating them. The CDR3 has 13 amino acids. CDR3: CASSSALDNEQFF. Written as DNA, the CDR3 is TGTGCCAGCAGTTCCGCGCTCGACAATGAGCAGTTCTTC.

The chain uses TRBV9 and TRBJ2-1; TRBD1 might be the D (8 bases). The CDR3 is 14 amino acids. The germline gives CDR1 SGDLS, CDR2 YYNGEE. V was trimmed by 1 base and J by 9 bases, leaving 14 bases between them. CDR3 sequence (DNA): TGTGCCAGCAGCGTATCTAACAGGGGGGGTGAGCAGTTCTTC. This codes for CASSVSNRGGEQFF.

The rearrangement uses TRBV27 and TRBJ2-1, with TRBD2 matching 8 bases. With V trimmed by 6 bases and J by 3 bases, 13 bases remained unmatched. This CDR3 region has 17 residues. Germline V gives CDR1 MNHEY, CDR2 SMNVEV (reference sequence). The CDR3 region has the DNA TGTGCCAGCAGGCCGGTATCCGGGGGGGTACTCTACAATGAGCAGTTCTTC. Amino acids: CASRPVSGGVLYNEQFF.

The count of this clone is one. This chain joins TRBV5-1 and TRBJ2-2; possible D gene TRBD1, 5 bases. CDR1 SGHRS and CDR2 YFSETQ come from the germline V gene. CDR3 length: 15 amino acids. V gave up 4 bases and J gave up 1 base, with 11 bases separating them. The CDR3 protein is CASSLGQKNTGELFF. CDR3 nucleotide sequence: TGCGCCAGCAGCCTGGGGCAGAAGAACACCGGGGAGCTGTTTTTT.

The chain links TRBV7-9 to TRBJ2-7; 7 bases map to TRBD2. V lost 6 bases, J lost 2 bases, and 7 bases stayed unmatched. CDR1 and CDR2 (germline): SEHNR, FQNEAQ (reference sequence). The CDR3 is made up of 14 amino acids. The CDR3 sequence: CASRKEGLTYEQYF. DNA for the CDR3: TGTGCCAGCAGAAAGGAGGGACTAACCTACGAGCAGTACTTC.

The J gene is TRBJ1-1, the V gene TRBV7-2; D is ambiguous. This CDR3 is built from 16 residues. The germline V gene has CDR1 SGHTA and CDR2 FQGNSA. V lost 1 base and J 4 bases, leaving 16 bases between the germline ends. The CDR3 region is CASSLVGSQVGTEAFF. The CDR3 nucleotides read TGTGCCAGCAGCTTAGTCGGGTCCCAAGTTGGCACTGAAGCTTTCTTT.

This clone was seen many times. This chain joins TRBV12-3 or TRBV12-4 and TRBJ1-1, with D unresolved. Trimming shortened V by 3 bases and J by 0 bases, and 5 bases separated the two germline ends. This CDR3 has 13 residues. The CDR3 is CASSFEVNTEAFF. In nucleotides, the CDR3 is TGTGCCAGCAGTTTTGAGGTGAACACTGAAGCTTTCTTT.

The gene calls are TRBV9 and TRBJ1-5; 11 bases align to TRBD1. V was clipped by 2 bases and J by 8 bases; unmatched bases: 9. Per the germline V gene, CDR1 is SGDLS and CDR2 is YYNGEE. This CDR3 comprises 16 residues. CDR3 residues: CASSVGTGGAGEPQHF. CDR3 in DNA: TGTGCCAGCAGCGTCGGGACAGGGGGTGCCGGGGAGCCCCAGCATTTT.

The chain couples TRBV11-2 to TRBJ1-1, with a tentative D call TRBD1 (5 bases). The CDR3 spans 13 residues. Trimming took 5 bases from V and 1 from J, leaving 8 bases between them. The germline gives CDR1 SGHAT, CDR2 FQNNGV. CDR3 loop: CASSLTGNTEAFF. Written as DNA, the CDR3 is TGTGCCAGCAGCCTTACAGGGAACACTGAAGCTTTCTTT.

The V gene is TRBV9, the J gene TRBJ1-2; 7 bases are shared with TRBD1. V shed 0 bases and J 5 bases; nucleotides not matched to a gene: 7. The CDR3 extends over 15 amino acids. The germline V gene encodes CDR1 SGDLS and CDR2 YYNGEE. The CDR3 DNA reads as TGTGCCAGCAGCGTAGGGACAGGCTTAACATATGGCTACACCTTC. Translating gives CASSVGTGLTYGYTF.

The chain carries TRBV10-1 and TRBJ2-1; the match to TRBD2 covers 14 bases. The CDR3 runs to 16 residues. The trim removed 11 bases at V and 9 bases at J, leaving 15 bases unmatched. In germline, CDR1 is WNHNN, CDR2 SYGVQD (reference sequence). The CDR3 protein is CADYPPGLAGDGEQFF. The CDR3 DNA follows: TGCGCCGACTATCCACCGGGACTAGCGGGAGACGGTGAGCAGTTCTTC.

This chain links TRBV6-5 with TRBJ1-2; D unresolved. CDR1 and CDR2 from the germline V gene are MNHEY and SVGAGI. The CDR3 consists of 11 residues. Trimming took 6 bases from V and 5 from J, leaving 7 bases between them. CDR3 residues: CASRGVYGYTF. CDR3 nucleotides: TGTGCCAGCAGGGGAGTGTATGGCTACACCTTC.